The 20 T cell receptor beta chains given below trace back to one sample, sequenced in a study of regulatory T cells in long-lasting Graves disease. Both iRepertoire HTBI primers and Arm-PCR of CDR3 regions were used to build the TCR beta libraries. TCRdb itself ran the multiplex PCR reads through MiXCR, one entry per CDR3 protein. In the table there are hundreds of thousands of distinct CDR3 sequences, under 25% of which are singletons. Time point indicated: persistent/refractory GD, antithyroid drugs over 5 years with positive TRAb. Following extraction of RNA from PBMCs, that RNA was used to make the TCR library. The input for sequencing was peripheral blood mononuclear cells (PBMCs), taken when the disease was refractory, from a patient treated with antithyroid drugs. These receptor sequences come from a female donor with Graves disease.

This clonotype was picked up a small number of times. The genes are TRBV24-1 and TRBJ1-1; D is uncertain. CDR1 and CDR2 from the germline V gene are KGHDR and SFDVKD. The CDR3 has 11 residues. The DNA of the CDR3 is TGTGCTACCGGGTTAGGCTCTGAAGCTTTCTTT. This sequence encodes CATGLGSEAFF.

The chain has TRBV28 and TRBJ2-7; D is perhaps TRBD2 (6 bases). Trimming took 1 base from V and 0 from J, leaving 13 bases between them. CDR1 is MDHEN, CDR2 SYDVKM, per germline. This CDR3 spans 16 amino acids. CDR3 protein: CASSLSGTPSSYEQYF. In nucleotides, the CDR3 is TGTGCCAGCAGTTTATCCGGGACTCCTAGCTCCTACGAGCAGTACTTC. Filled out from reference TRBV28 and TRBJ2-7, the complete variable domain reads DVKVTQSSRYLVKRTGEKVFLECVQDMDHENMFWYRQDPGLGLRLIYFSYDVKMKEKGDIPEGYSVSREKKERFSLILESASTNQTSMYLCASSLSGTPSSYEQYFGPGTRLTVT.

In the case of this clonotype: A read error is possible here, since a much larger clone lies one base away. The chain carries TRBV3-1 and TRBJ1-1, with D unresolved. The CDR3 covers 14 residues. V was trimmed by 1 base and J by 6 bases, leaving 12 bases between them. Germline CDR1 LGHDT, CDR2 YNNKEL (reference sequence). The CDR3 coding sequence is TGTGCCAGCAGCCAAGGAGTCGGGAGTTCTGAAGCTTTCTTT. Its protein is CASSQGVGSSEAFF.

The table lists this clonotype with many counts. The J gene is TRBJ2-7, the V gene TRBV28, with D perhaps TRBD2 (6 bases). Germline CDR1 and CDR2: MDHEN and SYDVKM. The V and J ends lost 4 bases and 4 bases respectively, with 14 bases between them. This CDR3 region has 14 residues. The CDR3 nucleotides read TGTGCCAGCAGTTCTGGGTCTAGCGTTTACGAGCAGTACTTC. It translates to CASSSGSSVYEQYF.

This clonotype was detected a few times. V is TRBV6-5 and J is TRBJ1-1, with D uncertain. There are 17 residues in the CDR3. Germline V gene sequence: CDR1 MNHEY, CDR2 SVGAGI. V lost 0 bases to trimming and J lost 1 base, with 15 bases between them. The chain's CDR3 is CASSYSKLWTGNTEAFF. The CDR3 DNA follows: TGTGCCAGCAGTTACTCGAAACTATGGACTGGGAACACTGAAGCTTTCTTT.

The gene calls are TRBV29-1 and TRBJ1-1; D is uncertain. In germline, CDR1 is SQVTM, CDR2 ANQGSEA. V lost 1 base, J lost 3 bases, and 12 bases lay in between. The CDR3 covers 14 residues. The CDR3 protein is CSVEGHGQDTEAFF. The CDR3 DNA follows: TGCAGCGTTGAAGGACATGGGCAGGACACTGAAGCTTTCTTT.

This clonotype was seen at least ten times. The chain employs TRBV2 and TRBJ1-1; D unresolved. The V gene lost 8 bases and the J gene lost 3 bases, with 13 bases spanning the gap. The CDR3 is 13 amino acids. The germline V gene encodes CDR1 SNHLY and CDR2 FYNNEI. CDR3 in amino acids: CASCKNQDTEAFF. CDR3 nucleotides: TGTGCCAGCTGCAAGAACCAGGACACTGAAGCTTTCTTT. Full variable domain (rest looked up from reference TRBV2 and TRBJ1-1): EPEVTQTPSHQVTQMGQEVILRCVPISNHLYFYWYRQILGQKVEFLVSFYNNEISEKSEIFDDQFSVERPDGSNFTLKIRSTKLEDSAMYFCASCKNQDTEAFFGQGTRLTVV.

J is TRBJ2-7 and V is TRBV19; weak D call: TRBD1 (6 bases). This CDR3 comprises 14 residues. V shed 5 bases and J shed 6 bases, with 17 bases lying between them. CDR1 and CDR2 from the germline V gene are LNHDA and SQIVND (reference sequence). DNA of the CDR3: TGTGCCAGTAGTGTACAGGGTGGGCCTGCCGAGCAGTACTTC. Residues: CASSVQGGPAEQYF.

The chain is built from TRBV18 and TRBJ1-2; no definite D call. Between the trimmed V and J ends, which lost 3 bases and 2 bases, there was a span of 10 bases. The CDR3 covers 14 residues. Germline lookup yields CDR1 KGHSH and CDR2 LQKENI. The CDR3 loop reads CASSPALGNYGYTF. DNA for the CDR3: TGTGCCAGCTCACCGGCGTTGGGGAACTATGGCTACACCTTC.

This sequence joins TRBV19 and TRBJ1-2; D not certain. With 10 bases removed from V and 1 base from J, the gap between germline ends came to 7 bases. This CDR3 spans 11 amino acids. The germline V gene encodes CDR1 LNHDA and CDR2 SQIVND (reference sequence). The CDR3 region has the DNA TGTGCCACACAAGATAACTATGGCTACACCTTC. Its protein product is CATQDNYGYTF.

This chain links TRBV7-8 with TRBJ1-3; TRBD1 agrees at 9 bases. Looked up from germline, CDR1 is SGHVS and CDR2 is FQNEAQ. The CDR3 is 15 residues long. The J segment lost 10 bases and the V segment lost 5 bases, leaving 12 bases of the junction unmatched. In DNA form, the CDR3 reads TGTGCCAGCAGCCAAAGGACAGGGGACTATGGGACCATATATTTT. This translates into CASSQRTGDYGTIYF.

This clonotype was detected only a few times. The V and J genes are TRBV29-1 and TRBJ1-2, with 7 bases matching TRBD1. Germline lookup yields CDR1 SQVTM and CDR2 ANQGSEA. Unmatched junction bases numbered 20, after V lost 4 bases and J lost 6 bases. The CDR3 length is 17 residues. The CDR3 sequence is CSVGRLLTGAEDHGYTF. For the CDR3, the DNA is TGCAGCGTTGGTCGTTTGCTTACAGGGGCCGAAGACCATGGCTACACCTTC.

Only a few counts were recorded for this clonotype. The J gene is TRBJ2-7, the V gene TRBV3-1, with D possibly being TRBD2 (5 bases). The CDR3 extends over 15 amino acids. The germline V and J ends were trimmed by 3 bases and 2 bases, with 14 bases remaining between them. CDR1 and CDR2 from the germline V gene are LGHDT and YNNKEL (reference sequence). The CDR3, as DNA: TGTGCCAGCAGCCAGGGAAGAGGGAACACCTACGAGCAGTACTTC. Its protein product is CASSQGRGNTYEQYF.

The J gene is TRBJ1-1, the V gene TRBV10-3; 7 bases are a match to TRBD1. Germline assignment: CDR1 ENHRY and CDR2 SYGVKD. The CDR3 is 16 amino acids. V lost 6 bases, J lost 1 base, and 11 bases stayed unmatched. The CDR3: CAIRLQETGTNTEAFF. The CDR3 DNA sequence: TGTGCCATCAGGCTCCAAGAGACAGGGACGAACACTGAAGCTTTCTTT.

The sample holds many counts of this clonotype. The chain uses TRBV3-1 and TRBJ1-2; D gene unclear. This CDR3 contains 14 residues. Trimming cost V 4 bases and J 2 bases, with 11 bases left between them. CDR1 and CDR2 from the germline V gene are LGHDT and YNNKEL (reference sequence). The DNA of the CDR3 is TGTGCCAGCAGCCCCCGGACCAACAACTATGGCTACACCTTC. It specifies CASSPRTNNYGYTF. The variable domain in full, completed from reference TRBV3-1 and TRBJ1-2, reads DTAVSQTPKYLVTQMGNDKSIKCEQNLGHDTMYWYKQDSKKFLKIMFSYNNKELIINETVPNRFSPKSPDKAHLNLHINSLELGDSAVYFCASSPRTNNYGYTFGSGTRLTVV.

In its sample, this clonotype was seen a few times. V is TRBV9 and J is TRBJ1-2; a possible D gene is TRBD1 (5 bases). Germline CDR1 is SGDLS and CDR2 is YYNGEE. CDR3 size: 15 residues. The ends were cut back, 3 bases at V and 0 bases at J, with 12 bases in the middle. As DNA, the CDR3 is TGTGCCAGCAGCGCTCGACAGAATCCTAACTATGGCTACACCTTC. Protein product: CASSARQNPNYGYTF.

This clonotype was seen more than once but under ten times. The chain uses TRBV7-9 and TRBJ2-7; 11 bases fit TRBD1. J lost 4 bases, V lost 2 bases, and 4 bases had no gene match. CDR1 is SEHNR, CDR2 FQNEAQ, per germline (reference sequence). The CDR3 runs 15 residues. DNA for the CDR3: TGTGCCAGCAGCTTAAGGACAGGGGGCCGTTACGAGCAGTACTTC. Translating it yields CASSLRTGGRYEQYF.

This clonotype was counted a few times. This rearrangement joins TRBV7-2 to TRBJ1-5; D not resolved. Trimming stripped 5 bases from V and 0 bases from J, with 11 bases between. The V gene's germline CDR1 is SGHTA and CDR2 FQGNSA. CDR3 length: 15 amino acids. The CDR3 protein is CASSVYAGSNQPQHF. The CDR3 coding sequence is TGTGCCAGCAGCGTTTATGCGGGTAGCAATCAGCCCCAGCATTTT.

This clonotype was recorded a few times. This chain uses TRBV25-1 with TRBJ2-1; a possible D gene is TRBD2 (5 bases). The germline V gene has CDR1 MGHDK and CDR2 SYGVNS. The V end lost 5 bases, the J end lost 9 bases, and 5 bases lay between the germline ends. This CDR3 contains 10 residues. This chain's CDR3 is CASSSGEQFF. The CDR3 DNA is TGTGCCAGCAGTAGCGGTGAGCAGTTCTTC.

A few counts support this clonotype. The rearrangement links TRBV4-1 to TRBJ1-4, with 9 bases identical to TRBD1. This CDR3 spans 15 amino acids. Germline values: CDR1 MGHRA, CDR2 YSYEKL. The V and J ends lost 5 bases and 2 bases, in that order; junction bases with no gene match: 3. The CDR3 DNA reads TGCGCCAGCAGCGATGACAGGGGGACTAATGAAAAACTGTTTTTT. This translates into CASSDDRGTNEKLFF.